This T cell receptor beta chain comes out of a study of blood T cell repertoires in COVID-19. This clone has a handful of counts. The ends were cut back, 2 bases at V and 8 bases at J, with 9 bases in the middle. Per the germline V gene, CDR1 is LGHDT and CDR2 is YNNKEL (reference sequence). This CDR3 contains 12 residues. Under the authors' procedure: It was from reference gene primer amplification that nucleated cell counts were estimated. Generated by immunoSEQ multiplex PCR, the TCRdb table keeps only in-frame clones and is missing some. From that table come the V and J calls and clone size; the DNA was used to work out D and trimming. The profile shows approximately 130,000 clones, around nine tenths of them singletons.

V is TRBV3-1 (or the pseudogene TRBV3-2) and J is TRBJ1-2, with no clear D. Sequencing input: peripheral blood. The receptor's source is a woman aged 45-59 years with acute or convalescent COVID-19. The CDR3 coding sequence is TGTGCCAGCAGCCAATCATCGGTGGGCTACACCTTC. Its protein is CASSQSSVGYTF.